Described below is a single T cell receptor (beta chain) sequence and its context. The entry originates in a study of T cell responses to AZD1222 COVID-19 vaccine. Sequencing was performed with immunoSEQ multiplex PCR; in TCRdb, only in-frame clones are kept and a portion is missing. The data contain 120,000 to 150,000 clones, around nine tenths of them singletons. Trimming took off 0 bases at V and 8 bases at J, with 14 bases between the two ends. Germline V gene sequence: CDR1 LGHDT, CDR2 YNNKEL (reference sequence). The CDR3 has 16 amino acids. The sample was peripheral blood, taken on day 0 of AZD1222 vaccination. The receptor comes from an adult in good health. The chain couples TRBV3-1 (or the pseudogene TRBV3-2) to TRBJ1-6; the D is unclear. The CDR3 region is CASSQDWRVWDSPLHF. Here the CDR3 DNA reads TGTGCCAGCAGCCAAGATTGGAGGGTTTGGGATTCACCCCTCCACTTT.